The rows below give T cell receptor beta chains drawn from one sample of a study of OX40 agonist ivuxolimab in advanced cancers. Produced via immunoSEQ multiplex PCR; TCRdb's table is partial and in-frame only. The sample has some 91,000 clones, 87% seen once; the top ten hold roughly 4%. The sequenced sample was CD4+ or CD8+ T cells sorted from blood, obtained in a trial of the OX40 agonist ivuxolimab. The source is an adult with an advanced solid tumor such as melanoma, head and neck, liver or kidney cancer. The CDR3 runs from the conserved cysteine through the conserved F or W. A D gene is named only where the DNA matches it firmly. The listing skips clone size in some rows; elsewhere it reads once, few, many or a size class.

clone size,V gene,D gene,J gene,CDR3 DNA,CDR3 protein
.,TRBV15,TRBD1,TRBJ2-7,TGTGCCTCTCACACAGGGACAGGGAACACCTACGAGCAGTACTTC,CASHTGTGNTYEQYF
.,TRBV2,.,TRBJ1-5,TGTGCCAGCAGTGAAACTGGGTGGGGGCAGCCCCAGCATTTT,CASSETGWGQPQHF
.,TRBV6-6,.,TRBJ2-3,TGTGCCAGCAGTTACGAGAGAACAGCAGATACGCAGTATTTT,CASSYERTADTQYF
once,TRBV15,TRBD2,TRBJ2-7,TGTGCCACCAGCAGGGTCCGACTAGCGGGATCGGGCGAGCAGTACTTC,CATSRVRLAGSGEQYF
.,TRBV19,.,TRBJ1-3,TGTGCCAGTAGTTTTTCCCCGACCCAGGTGGCTGGAAACACCATATATTTT,CASSFSPTQVAGNTIYF
.,TRBV6-1,TRBD2,TRBJ2-2,TGTGCCAGCAGTGTAAATTTAGCGGGACTGAACACCGGGGAGCTGTTTTTT,CASSVNLAGLNTGELFF
.,TRBV4-2,TRBD1,TRBJ2-2,TGTGCCAGCAGGGAACAGGGGGCCACCGGGGAGCTGTTTTTT,CASREQGATGELFF
.,TRBV7-9,.,TRBJ1-1,TGTGCCAGCAGCCGGACAGCCGTGAACACTGAAGCTTTCTTT,CASSRTAVNTEAFF
.,TRBV2,TRBD1,TRBJ1-4,TGTGCCAGCAGGGATACAGGGGATGGGGAAAAACTGTTTTTT,CASRDTGDGEKLFF
.,TRBV9,.,TRBJ2-5,TGTGCCAGCAGCGTATCCGCAGGGACTCAAGAGACCCAGTACTTC,CASSVSAGTQETQYF
.,TRBV27,TRBD2,TRBJ2-2,TGTGCCAGCAGTTTTTTAGCGGGAGCCATCGGGGAGCTGTTTTTT,CASSFLAGAIGELFF
.,TRBV2,.,TRBJ2-3,TGTGCCAGCAGTGACGGCCTTAGCTTTCGTGGAGATACGCAGTATTTT,CASSDGLSFRGDTQYF
.,TRBV2,.,TRBJ2-1,TGTGCCAGCAGCAAATTCGACAATGAGCAGTTCTTC,CASSKFDNEQFF
.,TRBV19,TRBD1,TRBJ2-1,TGTGCCAGTAGTCTTCGACAGGCAGGGGGTTACAATGAGCAGTTCTTC,CASSLRQAGGYNEQFF
.,TRBV6-6,.,TRBJ1-4,TGTGCCAGCAGTTACATCACGATTAATGAAAAACTGTTTTTT,CASSYITINEKLFF
once,TRBV11-3,TRBD1,TRBJ2-1,TGTGCCAGCAGCAACAGGGGGACCGGCAATGAGCAGTTCTTC,CASSNRGTGNEQFF
.,TRBV29-1,.,TRBJ1-2,TGCAGCGTTGAGAGGGGTTCCTATGGCTACACCTTC,CSVERGSYGYTF
.,TRBV19,TRBD1,TRBJ1-5,TGTGCCAGTAGTATAGGAGGGGGCGGGCAGCCCCAGCATTTT,CASSIGGGGQPQHF
.,TRBV27,.,TRBJ2-2,TGTGCCAGCAGTTTATTCCGGGGGACGGACACCGGGGAGCTGTTTTTT,CASSLFRGTDTGELFF
.,TRBV5-1,TRBD2,TRBJ2-3,TGCGCCAGCAAAATAGCGGGATCCACAGATACGCAGTATTTT,CASKIAGSTDTQYF
few,TRBV19,.,TRBJ1-5,TGTGCCAGTAGTATTTCTTTAGGAAGCAGTAGCAATCAGCCCCAGCATTTT,CASSISLGSSSNQPQHF
once,TRBV6-1,.,TRBJ1-5,TGTGCCAGCAGTGATAGAACTGACACGTATAGCAATCAGCCCCAGCATTTT,CASSDRTDTYSNQPQHF
few,TRBV4-3,.,TRBJ1-1,TGCGCCAGCAGCCAAGTGGCAACGAACACTGAAGCTTTCTTT,CASSQVATNTEAFF
.,TRBV7-8,TRBD1,TRBJ2-7,TGTGCCAGCAGCCTGGGACAGTTCCCCTACGAGCAGTACTTC,CASSLGQFPYEQYF
.,TRBV6-1,TRBD1,TRBJ2-7,TGTGCCAGCAGACAACGACAGGGAAGCGACGAGCAGTACTTC,CASRQRQGSDEQYF
.,TRBV11-3,.,TRBJ2-1,TGTGCCAGCAGCTCCTCCAATGAGCAGTTCTTC,CASSSSNEQFF
.,TRBV6-5,TRBD1,TRBJ2-1,TGTGCCAGCAGTTACTTGGACAGGGACAATGAGCAGTTCTTC,CASSYLDRDNEQFF
.,TRBV11-2,TRBD1,TRBJ2-1,TGTGCCAGCAGCTCTAAAGGACAGGGGACGACCTCCTACAATGAGCAGTTCTTC,CASSSKGQGTTSYNEQFF
.,TRBV4-1,TRBD1,TRBJ2-3,TGCGCCAGCAGCGCCGGGACAGCAATCACAGATACGCAGTATTTT,CASSAGTAITDTQYF
.,TRBV29-1,.,TRBJ1-2,TGCAGCGTTGAAATTAACGGTAACTATGGCTACACCTTC,CSVEINGNYGYTF
.,TRBV2,.,TRBJ2-5,TGTGCCAGCAGTAAAGGGGCAGGCCAAGAGACCCAGTACTTC,CASSKGAGQETQYF
.,TRBV29-1,TRBD1,TRBJ1-2,TGCAGCGTTGCGACAGGGGGAAGAAATGGCTACACCTTC,CSVATGGRNGYTF